These 30 T cell receptor beta chains came from one sample sequenced in a study of cytomegalovirus exposure and HLA in healthy donors. The PCR used 60 Vbeta and 13 Jbeta primers. Assay: immunoSEQ multiplex PCR; the TCRdb copy retains only in-frame clones and omits some. Reported are 100,000 to 150,000 clones; the ten largest clones contain 1.5% to 1.9%. What was sequenced was PBMCs. The receptor source for this set is a woman aged 40 to 50 in good health and CMV-seronegative.

J is TRBJ1-2 and V is TRBV5-3, with D hard to call. TRBV5-3 is reported as an ORF; its role is uncertain. The CDR3 has 13 residues. With 6 bases removed from V and 7 bases from J, the gap between germline ends came to 16 bases. The CDR3 coding sequence is TGTGCCAGAACCGAACCCCCTGAGGGTGGCTACACCTTC. Amino acid sequence: CARTEPPEGGYTF.

The chain recombines TRBV28 with TRBJ2-1, with 10 nucleotides matching TRBD2. Looked up from germline, CDR1 is MDHEN and CDR2 is SYDVKM. Trimming cost V 3 bases and J 4 bases; bases outside gene matches: 6. The CDR3 consists of 16 residues. CDR3: CASSFQSGLAYNEQFF. The CDR3 DNA sequence: TGTGCCAGCAGTTTCCAGTCGGGACTAGCGTACAATGAGCAGTTCTTC.

The V call is TRBV9, the J call TRBJ2-2; 7 nucleotides align to TRBD1. V trimming: 0 bases; J trimming: 5 bases; junction bases outside the gene matches: 7. This CDR3 region has 16 residues. Germline V CDR1 and CDR2: SGDLS, YYNGEE. The CDR3 loop reads CASSVALRGRTGELFF. The DNA of the CDR3 is TGTGCCAGCAGCGTAGCTCTAAGGGGGCGAACCGGGGAGCTGTTTTTT.

This chain connects TRBV7-9 to TRBJ1-4; D is perhaps TRBD1 (6 bases). The CDR3 consists of 13 residues. Deletions cut 4 bases from V and 14 bases from J, with 17 bases between. The germline V gene has CDR1 SEHNR and CDR2 FQNEAQ (reference sequence). For the CDR3, the DNA is TGTGCCAGCAGCTCCGCCGACAGGTCTCGGCTGTTTTTT. This sequence encodes CASSSADRSRLFF.

The chain couples TRBV28 to TRBJ1-1, with a weak D call TRBD1 (5 bases). Germline V CDR1 and CDR2: MDHEN, SYDVKM. This CDR3 is built from 11 residues. V was clipped by 3 bases and J by 9 bases, with 8 bases between them. This chain's CDR3 is CASSLRQKAFF. As DNA, the CDR3 is TGTGCCAGCAGTTTGAGACAGAAAGCTTTCTTT.

This sequence joins TRBV28 and TRBJ1-5; D is perhaps TRBD1 (5 bases). The V end lost 3 bases, the J end lost 2 bases, and 8 bases lay between the germline ends. CDR3 length: 14 amino acids. Per the germline V gene, CDR1 is MDHEN and CDR2 is SYDVKM. In DNA, the CDR3 is TGTGCCAGCAGTTTGGGGGGGGGCAATCAGCCCCAGCATTTT. It codes for CASSLGGGNQPQHF.

The rearrangement links TRBV7-9 to TRBJ1-5; D unclear. CDR1 is SEHNR and CDR2 is FQNEAQ in the germline V gene (reference sequence). The CDR3 consists of 13 residues. V was trimmed by 4 bases and J by 0 bases, leaving 4 bases between them. The CDR3 reads CASSSVSNQPQHF. In DNA form, the CDR3 reads TGTGCCAGCAGCTCAGTTAGCAATCAGCCCCAGCATTTT.

The V call is TRBV7-9, the J call TRBJ2-3; D is undetermined. V was clipped by 5 bases and J by 1 base, with 7 bases between them. The germline V gene encodes CDR1 SEHNR and CDR2 FQNEAQ (reference sequence). CDR3 length: 13 amino acids. The CDR3 loop reads CASSASGTDTQYF. The CDR3 DNA reads TGTGCCAGCAGCGCCTCGGGCACAGATACGCAGTATTTT.

CDR3 amino acids: CASSYLLDQPQHF. The CDR3, as DNA: TGTGCCAGCAGTTACTTGCTAGATCAGCCCCAGCATTTT. This chain connects TRBV2 to TRBJ1-5, with unresolved D. This CDR3 is built from 13 residues. CDR1 is SNHLY and CDR2 is FYNNEI in the germline V gene. The V gene lost 5 bases and the J gene lost 5 bases, with 10 bases spanning the gap.

The V call is TRBV5-4, the J call TRBJ1-5; no firm D call. The CDR3 covers 15 residues. Germline V CDR1 and CDR2: SGHNT, YYREEE (reference sequence). Trimming took 1 base from V and 2 from J, leaving 10 bases between them. CDR3 residues: CASSLTGRGNQPQHF. In nucleotides, the CDR3 is TGTGCCAGCAGCTTGACGGGTCGTGGCAATCAGCCCCAGCATTTT. Full variable domain (outside the CDR3, taken from reference TRBV5-4 and TRBJ1-5): ETGVTQSPTHLIKTRGQQVTLRCSSQSGHNTVSWYQQALGQGPQFIFQYYREEENGRGNFPPRFSGLQFPNYSSELNVNALELDDSALYLCASSLTGRGNQPQHFGDGTRLSIL.

The rearrangement uses TRBV10-3 and TRBJ1-1; D gene unclear. The ends were cut back, 8 bases at V and 1 base at J, with 5 bases in the middle. The CDR3 covers 11 residues. Germline CDR1 and CDR2: ENHRY and SYGVKD. The CDR3 bases are TGTGCCATCGCGGCGAACACTGAAGCTTTCTTT. This translates into CAIAANTEAFF.

CDR3 loop: CASSLAGGPYEQYV. CDR3 sequence (DNA): TGTGCCAGCAGCTTAGCGGGGGGCCCCTACGAGCAGTACGTC. J is TRBJ2-7 and V is TRBV11-2, with D possibly matching TRBD2 (7 bases). Looked up from germline, CDR1 is SGHAT and CDR2 is FQNNGV. The length of the CDR3 is 14 residues. Trimming pared 1 base from V and 2 bases from J, leaving 9 bases between.

J is TRBJ1-1 and V is TRBV18, with 7 bases fitting TRBD1. Germline V gene sequence: CDR1 KGHSH, CDR2 LQKENI. CDR3 length: 18 residues. V was clipped by 0 bases and J by 1 base; unmatched bases: 11. CDR3 loop: CASSPPGTAQIRNTEAFF. Here the CDR3 DNA reads TGTGCCAGCTCACCACCTGGGACAGCTCAGATCCGGAACACTGAAGCTTTCTTT.

The rearrangement joins TRBV19 to TRBJ1-1, with D uncertain. CDR3 size: 15 residues. Germline loops: CDR1 LNHDA, CDR2 SQIVND (reference sequence). The ends were cut back, 5 bases at V and 5 bases at J, with 18 bases in the middle. For the CDR3, the DNA is TGTGCCAGTAGTGGTATACGGTCGGTGCGAACTGAAGCTTTCTTT. Protein product: CASSGIRSVRTEAFF. Full variable domain (missing parts from reference TRBV19 and TRBJ1-1): DGGITQSPKYLFRKEGQNVTLSCEQNLNHDAMYWYRQDPGQGLRLIYYSQIVNDFQKGDIAEGYSVSREKKESFPLTVTSAQKNPTAFYLCASSGIRSVRTEAFFGQGTRLTVV.

V gene TRBV28 combines with J gene TRBJ1-4, with 7 nucleotides matching TRBD1. There are 15 residues in the CDR3. V lost 7 bases and J lost 5; bases outside the gene matches: 10. Germline V gene lookup returns CDR1 MDHEN and CDR2 SYDVKM. CDR3 coding DNA: TGTGCCAGCACCCTGCCGGGACAGAAGAATGAAAAACTGTTTTTT. Translation: CASTLPGQKNEKLFF.

The chain uses TRBV5-1 and TRBJ1-1; D is possibly TRBD1 (6 bases). V lost 0 bases, J lost 4 bases, and 16 bases lay in between. This CDR3 has 16 amino acids. Germline CDR1 is SGHRS and CDR2 is YFSETQ. The CDR3: CASSLDHRALGTEAFF. The DNA of the CDR3 is TGCGCCAGCAGCTTGGACCACAGGGCTCTTGGCACTGAAGCTTTCTTT.

V usage is TRBV5-1 and J usage is TRBJ1-2; D not certain. This CDR3 is built from 13 residues. Germline lookup yields CDR1 SGHRS and CDR2 YFSETQ. The germline V and J ends were trimmed by 0 bases and 7 bases, with 10 bases remaining between them. The CDR3 loop is CASSLVEGSGYTF. The CDR3 DNA reads TGCGCCAGCAGCTTGGTGGAGGGAAGTGGCTACACCTTC.

The genes are TRBV6-1 and TRBJ2-3; a possible D gene is TRBD1 (6 bases). Germline CDR1 MNHNS, CDR2 SASEGT. V lost 6 bases to trimming and J lost 1 base, with 14 bases between them. The CDR3 has 15 residues. The CDR3 spells CASSLWGQGTDTQYF. The CDR3 nucleotides are TGTGCCAGCAGCCTCTGGGGGCAAGGCACAGATACGCAGTATTTT.

Comments on this clone: A read error may account for a junction end that differs from germline. Other DNA sequences in this specimen translate into the identical CDR3. The chain combines TRBV6-1 with TRBJ1-5, with D possibly matching TRBD1 (5 bases). Germline V CDR1 and CDR2: MNHNS, SASEGT. The CDR3 consists of 17 residues. The CDR3 protein is CASSEGYYDSSNQPQHF. In DNA, the CDR3 is TGTGCCAGCAGTGAAGGGTACTATGACAGTAGCAATCAGCCCCAGCACTTT.

The chain has TRBV9 and TRBJ2-5; possibly TRBD2 for D (5 bases). Germline CDR1 reads SGDLS; CDR2 reads YYNGEE. Trimming left V 4 bases short and J 5 bases short, with 12 bases between. The CDR3 sequence is 13 residues long. The CDR3 coding sequence is TGTGCCAGCAGCTTCGCCTCGGGGGAGACCCAGTACTTC. Encoded protein: CASSFASGETQYF.

V is TRBV27 and J is TRBJ2-5, with D possibly being TRBD1 (6 bases). V was pared by 4 bases and J by 3 bases, with 9 bases between. CDR3 length: 13 residues. Germline lookup yields CDR1 MNHEY and CDR2 SMNVEV (reference sequence). In DNA form, the CDR3 reads TGTGCCAGCAGTTACCGGACAGAAGAGACCCAGTACTTC. Protein: CASSYRTEETQYF.

The V gene is TRBV10-3, the J gene TRBJ1-6; 8 bases fit TRBD1. Germline V gene data show CDR1 as ENHRY and CDR2 as SYGVKD. CDR3 size: 15 residues. V trimming: 6 bases; J trimming: 8 bases; junction bases outside the gene matches: 9. CDR3 sequence: CAIRPDGQGDSPLHF. In DNA form, the CDR3 reads TGTGCCATCAGACCAGATGGACAGGGAGATTCACCCCTCCACTTT.

The chain employs TRBV27 and TRBJ1-3, with D possibly matching TRBD1 (6 bases). Germline V gene lookup returns CDR1 MNHEY and CDR2 SMNVEV (reference sequence). The V gene lost 5 bases and the J gene lost 2 bases, with 16 bases spanning the gap. This CDR3 region has 16 residues. DNA of the CDR3: TGTGCCAGCAGTCGCAGACAGGCTCTGACTGGAAACACCATATATTTT. Its protein product is CASSRRQALTGNTIYF.

The chain is built from TRBV9 and TRBJ2-2, with D unresolved. V gave up 2 bases and J gave up 0 bases, with 8 bases separating them. CDR1 and CDR2 from the germline V gene are SGDLS and YYNGEE. The CDR3 contains 15 residues. CDR3 sequence (DNA): TGTGCCAGCAGCGTGGGCCCAGCGAACACCGGGGAGCTGTTTTTT. This sequence encodes CASSVGPANTGELFF. The full variable domain, completed using reference TRBV9 and TRBJ2-2, is DSGVTQTPKHLITATGQRVTLRCSPRSGDLSVYWYQQSLDQGLQFLIQYYNGEERAKGNILERFSAQQFPDLHSELNLSSLELGDSALYFCASSVGPANTGELFFGEGSRLTVL.

The V and J genes are TRBV6-4 and TRBJ2-3; D perhaps matches TRBD2 (6 bases). The CDR3 loop spans 15 amino acids. Trimming removed 0 bases from V and 1 base from J, with 8 bases in between. The germline V gene has CDR1 MRHNA and CDR2 SNTAGT. DNA of the CDR3: TGTGCCAGCAGTGACTCTGGCGGGGGCACAGATACGCAGTATTTT. It codes for CASSDSGGGTDTQYF.

The CDR3 DNA follows: TGTGCCAGCAGGGCCTACAGGGGGCATCATCAGCCCCAGCATTTT. This codes for CASRAYRGHHQPQHF. This chain links TRBV6-4 with TRBJ1-5; 9 nucleotides align to TRBD1. Germline assignment: CDR1 MRHNA and CDR2 SNTAGT. This CDR3 spans 15 amino acids. Losses at the gene ends were 6 bases for V and 5 bases for J; bases not matched to a gene: 8.

The chain joins TRBV29-1 to TRBJ2-2; 8 bases fit TRBD1. The CDR3 totals 12 residues. CDR1 SQVTM and CDR2 ANQGSEA come from the germline V gene. In nucleotides, the CDR3 is TGCAGTGCGACAGGGGCCGGCGGGGAGCTGTTTTTT. It codes for CSATGAGGELFF.

This chain joins TRBV29-1 and TRBJ2-2; 7 bases align to TRBD1. The CDR3 sequence is 16 residues long. From germline, CDR1 is SQVTM and CDR2 ANQGSEA. The J segment lost 0 bases and the V segment lost 0 bases, leaving 4 bases of the junction unmatched. In nucleotides, the CDR3 is TGCAGCGTTGAAGAAAGGGGGCGACCGAACACCGGGGAGCTGTTTTTT. Translating it yields CSVEERGRPNTGELFF.

The chain has TRBV4-2 and TRBJ2-5; 10 bases fit TRBD1. The germline gives CDR1 LGHNA, CDR2 YNFKEQ. J lost 1 base, V lost 0 bases, and 2 bases had no gene match. The CDR3 extends over 16 amino acids. The CDR3 nucleotides read TGTGCCAGCAGCCAAGATCGGACAGGGGGCCAAGAGACCCAGTACTTC. Protein sequence: CASSQDRTGGQETQYF.

The chain employs TRBV19 and TRBJ1-4; tentative D call: TRBD1 (6 bases). Trimming took 6 bases from V and 5 from J, leaving 10 bases between them. Germline V CDR1 and CDR2: LNHDA, SQIVND (reference sequence). The CDR3 is made up of 13 amino acids. The CDR3 region is CASSRGFNEKLFF. The CDR3 DNA reads TGTGCCAGTAGCAGGGGTTTCAATGAAAAACTGTTTTTT. Filled out from reference TRBV19 and TRBJ1-4, the complete variable domain reads DGGITQSPKYLFRKEGQNVTLSCEQNLNHDAMYWYRQDPGQGLRLIYYSQIVNDFQKGDIAEGYSVSREKKESFPLTVTSAQKNPTAFYLCASSRGFNEKLFFGSGTQLSVL.